The text below deals with one T cell receptor (beta chain). This entry comes from a study of blood T cell repertoires in COVID-19. The method was immunoSEQ multiplex PCR; TCRdb's version includes in-frame clones alone and lacks a portion of them. Counted here are some 170,000 clones, roughly 90% occurring once; the ten biggest clones make up over 3.5%. Germline V lookup: CDR1 LGHNA, CDR2 YNFKEQ. The CDR3 has 15 residues. V lost 0 bases and J lost 3, with 8 bases in between. Sequenced sample: peripheral blood. This sequence joins TRBV4-2 and TRBJ2-2; D is unclear. The source is a woman aged 55-75 years who had recovered from COVID-19. Written as DNA, the CDR3 is TGTGCCAGCAGCCAAGATCACGGTTACACCGGGGAGCTGTTTTTT. Translation gives CASSQDHGYTGELFF.